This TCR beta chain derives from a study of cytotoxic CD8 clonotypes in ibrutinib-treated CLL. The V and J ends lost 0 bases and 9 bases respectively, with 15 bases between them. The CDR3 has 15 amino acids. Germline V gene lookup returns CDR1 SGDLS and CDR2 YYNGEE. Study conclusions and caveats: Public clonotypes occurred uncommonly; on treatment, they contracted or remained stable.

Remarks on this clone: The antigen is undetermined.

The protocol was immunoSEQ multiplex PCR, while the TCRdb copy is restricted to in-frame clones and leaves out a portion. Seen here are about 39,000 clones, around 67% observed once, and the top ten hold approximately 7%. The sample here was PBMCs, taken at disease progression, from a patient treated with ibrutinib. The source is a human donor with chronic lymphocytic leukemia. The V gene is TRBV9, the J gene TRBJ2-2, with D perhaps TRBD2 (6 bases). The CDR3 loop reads CASSVGGPAGRELFF. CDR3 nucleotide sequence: TGTGCCAGCAGCGTAGGTGGACCCGCGGGAAGGGAGCTGTTTTTT.